This T cell receptor (beta chain) was found in a study of blood T cell repertoires in COVID-19. The method was immunoSEQ multiplex PCR; TCRdb's version includes in-frame clones alone and lacks a portion of them. The profile shows tens of thousands of clones, 88% of them singletons. The junction had 13 bases not matched to a gene; V was cut back by 9 bases and J by 4 bases. Per the germline V gene, CDR1 is SNHLY and CDR2 is FYNNEI. The CDR3 covers 15 residues. Sequenced: PBMCs or T cells enriched from blood (not recorded which). This sequence was found in a woman between 40 and 50 years old who had recovered from COVID-19. The V gene is TRBV2, the J gene TRBJ2-7, with TRBD2 matching 9 bases. CDR3 loop: CASRRPGLALYEQYF. The CDR3 nucleotides read TGTGCCAGTCGTCGACCGGGACTAGCTCTATACGAGCAGTACTTC. Using reference TRBV2 and TRBJ2-7 for the parts outside the CDR3, the full variable domain is EPEVTQTPSHQVTQMGQEVILRCVPISNHLYFYWYRQILGQKVEFLVSFYNNEISEKSEIFDDQFSVERPDGSNFTLKIRSTKLEDSAMYFCASRRPGLALYEQYFGPGTRLTVT.